Below, 27 T cell receptor beta chains from the same sample are listed, as sequenced in a study of blood T cell repertoires in COVID-19. Generated by immunoSEQ multiplex PCR, the TCRdb table keeps only in-frame clones and is missing some. The sample lists roughly 500,000 clones; roughly 90% were seen once. The sample consisted of PBMCs or T cells enriched from blood (not recorded which). Source of these receptors: a woman aged 40-49 years who had recovered from COVID-19.

V and J are TRBV14 and TRBJ1-2, with a weak D call TRBD1 (5 bases). Trimming pared 5 bases from V and 9 bases from J, leaving 19 bases between. Germline V gene sequence: CDR1 SGHDN, CDR2 FVKESK. This CDR3 contains 14 residues. CDR3 sequence: CASSDNTGYLRYTF. CDR3 sequence (DNA): TGTGCCAGCAGCGATAATACAGGCTATCTTCGCTACACCTTC.

J is TRBJ2-5 and V is TRBV7-2; possible D gene TRBD2, 5 bases. Germline V CDR1 and CDR2: SGHTA, FQGNSA. V was shortened by 6 bases and J by 5 bases, with 13 bases between the two germline ends. This CDR3 is 13 amino acids long. The CDR3 coding sequence is TGTGCCAGCAGTCCCTTGAGGGTGGAGACCCAGTACTTC. Translating it yields CASSPLRVETQYF.

The chain is built from TRBV4-2 and TRBJ1-1, with 8 bases fitting TRBD1. This CDR3 has 17 amino acids. V lost 0 bases and J lost 4; bases outside the gene matches: 10. Germline V gene data show CDR1 as LGHNA and CDR2 as YNFKEQ. The CDR3 bases are TGTGCCAGCAGCCAAGAGAGCAGGGGGCTGTTTCGCACTGAAGCTTTCTTT. Translation gives CASSQESRGLFRTEAFF.

Here the CDR3 reads CASMYRGGEAFF. In DNA form, the CDR3 reads TGTGCCAGCATGTACAGGGGAGGTGAAGCTTTCTTT. The rearrangement uses TRBV12-3 or TRBV12-4 and TRBJ1-1, with 7 bases lining up with TRBD1. The CDR3 is made up of 12 amino acids. The V segment lost 7 bases and the J segment 7 bases; nucleotides outside the gene matches: 6.

The chain links TRBV9 to TRBJ2-7, with 16 bases that match TRBD2. This CDR3 has 17 residues. Germline V gives CDR1 SGDLS, CDR2 YYNGEE. V gave up 3 bases and J gave up 1 base; unmatched junction bases: 4. The CDR3 DNA reads TGTGCCAGCAGCGCTACGGGACTAGCGGGAGGGTCCTACGAGCAGTACTTC. Encoded protein: CASSATGLAGGSYEQYF.

The chain is built from TRBV10-3 and TRBJ1-1; unclear D gene. This CDR3 is 14 amino acids long. Germline V gives CDR1 ENHRY, CDR2 SYGVKD. V gave up 10 bases and J gave up 1 base, with 16 bases separating them. The CDR3 DNA follows: TGTGCCACCGGCCTACCACAGACGAACACTGAAGCTTTCTTT. This translates into CATGLPQTNTEAFF.

The V call is TRBV18, the J call TRBJ2-5; a possible D gene is TRBD2 (6 bases). CDR1 is KGHSH, CDR2 LQKENI, per germline. The V end was cut by 4 bases, the J end by 1 base, with 7 bases between. This CDR3 region has 13 residues. The CDR3 sequence: CASSRDFQETQYF. The CDR3 nucleotides are TGTGCCAGCTCACGGGACTTCCAAGAGACCCAGTACTTC.

The CDR3 DNA sequence: TGTGCCAGCAGCCTCAACTTTAACTTCGGGACAGGGACCTACGAGCAGTACTTC. Translating gives CASSLNFNFGTGTYEQYF. J is TRBJ2-7 and V is TRBV7-2; 9 nucleotides align to TRBD1. The ends lost 5 bases at V and 2 bases at J; junction bases unmatched: 16. This CDR3 comprises 18 residues. CDR1 and CDR2 from the germline V gene are SGHTA and FQGNSA.

The V gene is TRBV30, the J gene TRBJ1-4; D remains ambiguous. CDR1 and CDR2 from the germline V gene are GTSNPN and SVGIG (reference sequence). The CDR3 contains 13 residues. V was shortened by 0 bases and J by 8 bases, with 10 bases between the two germline ends. CDR3 in amino acids: CAWSVSGGEKLFF. CDR3 DNA: TGTGCCTGGAGTGTATCAGGTGGCGAAAAACTGTTTTTT.

This CDR3 is CASIPPGQGNTGELFF. CDR3 in DNA: TGTGCCAGCATCCCCCCGGGACAGGGAAACACCGGGGAGCTGTTTTTT. The chain carries TRBV2 and TRBJ2-2, with 9 nucleotides matching TRBD1. Per the germline V gene, CDR1 is SNHLY and CDR2 is FYNNEI. V lost 7 bases and J lost 2; bases outside the gene matches: 8. The CDR3 covers 16 residues.

In the case of this clone: Other DNA sequences in this specimen translate into the identical CDR3. The chain employs TRBV6-5 and TRBJ1-1; TRBD1 matches at 7 bases. CDR1 is MNHEY and CDR2 is SVGAGI in the germline V gene. This CDR3 has 13 amino acids. V lost 6 bases to trimming and J lost 1 base; unmatched junction nucleotides: 2. The CDR3 protein is CASSRTGNTEAFF. In DNA, the CDR3 is TGTGCCAGCAGCCGGACAGGGAACACTGAAGCTTTCTTT.

This chain connects TRBV6-5 to TRBJ2-3, with D possibly matching TRBD2 (7 bases). This CDR3 has 12 residues. The germline CDR1 and CDR2 sequences are MNHEY and SVGAGI. V was shortened by 8 bases and J by 4 bases, with 10 bases between the two germline ends. Here the CDR3 reads CASGEGADTQYF. CDR3 DNA sequence: TGTGCCAGCGGGGAGGGGGCAGATACGCAGTATTTT.

This clone was seen repeatedly, ten times or more. V gene TRBV29-1 combines with J gene TRBJ2-1; D uncertain. The CDR3 consists of 14 residues. V was clipped by 0 bases and J by 9 bases, with 15 bases between them. CDR1 SQVTM and CDR2 ANQGSEA come from the germline V gene. The CDR3 is CSVEDRQLVGEQFF. The CDR3 region has the DNA TGCAGCGTTGAAGATCGTCAGCTAGTCGGTGAGCAGTTCTTC.

The chain has TRBV5-6 and TRBJ2-3; maybe TRBD2 (6 bases). CDR1 SGHDT and CDR2 YYEEEE come from the germline V gene. The CDR3 is made up of 14 amino acids. Trimming took off 2 bases at V and 4 bases at J, with 11 bases between the two ends. The CDR3 DNA sequence: TGTGCCAGCAGCTTACGAACTAGCCCAGATACGCAGTATTTT. Amino acid sequence: CASSLRTSPDTQYF.

The chain has TRBV6-2 or TRBV6-3 and TRBJ1-3, with 7 bases that match TRBD1. The germline gives CDR1 MNHEY, CDR2 SVGEGT. This CDR3 is built from 17 residues. V lost 4 bases, J lost 5 bases, and 14 bases stayed unmatched. The CDR3 loop is CASSSDIDRDRRNTIYF. The CDR3 nucleotides read TGTGCCAGCAGTTCCGATATCGACCGGGACAGAAGAAACACCATATATTTT.

Comment on this clone: Other DNA sequences from this sample encode an identical CDR3 as well. V is TRBV12-3 or TRBV12-4 and J is TRBJ1-2; 7 nucleotides align to TRBD1. The CDR3 has 13 amino acids. J was trimmed by 6 bases and V by 1 base; bases with no gene match: 2. CDR3 in DNA: TGTGCCAGCAGTTTAGGGAGGGGGCATGGCTACACCTTC. Translated, it gives CASSLGRGHGYTF.

The V gene is TRBV27, the J gene TRBJ2-7; D perhaps matches TRBD2 (6 bases). The germline V gene has CDR1 MNHEY and CDR2 SMNVEV (reference sequence). Trimming pared 3 bases from V and 0 bases from J, leaving 12 bases between. The CDR3 sequence is 15 residues long. The CDR3 reads CASSLEGPSSYEQYF. Written as DNA, the CDR3 is TGTGCCAGCAGTTTGGAGGGGCCTAGCTCCTACGAGCAGTACTTC.

This chain joins TRBV5-1 and TRBJ1-2, with TRBD1 as a possible D gene (5 bases). The CDR3 runs to 16 residues. Germline CDR1 reads SGHRS; CDR2 reads YFSETQ. V was trimmed by 0 bases and J by 3 bases, leaving 15 bases between them. DNA for the CDR3: TGCGCCAGCAGCTTGGAAATAAGGGGTGCGGACTATGGCTACACCTTC. It encodes CASSLEIRGADYGYTF.

The V call is TRBV11-2, the J call TRBJ1-3, with D unresolved. Trimming cost V 4 bases and J 3 bases, with 16 bases left between them. The CDR3 loop spans 16 amino acids. The germline V gene encodes CDR1 SGHAT and CDR2 FQNNGV. CDR3 residues: CASSSPGLVGGNTIYF. The CDR3 DNA reads TGTGCCAGCAGCTCGCCCGGGTTGGTGGGTGGAAACACCATATATTTT.

The chain uses TRBV4-3 and TRBJ1-3, with D maybe TRBD1 (5 bases). The CDR3 has 17 residues. Per the germline V gene, CDR1 is LGHNA and CDR2 is YSLEER. The V end was cut by 0 bases, the J end by 0 bases, with 12 bases between. The CDR3 reads CASSQDGRGRSGNTIYF. The CDR3 DNA is TGCGCCAGCAGCCAAGATGGGAGGGGCCGCTCTGGAAACACCATATATTTT.

The table lists this clone with a count of one. This rearrangement joins TRBV9 to TRBJ2-7, with 8 bases aligning to TRBD2. This CDR3 contains 16 residues. Germline CDR1 is SGDLS and CDR2 is YYNGEE. Trimming removed 2 bases from V and 4 bases from J; junction bases left unmatched: 11. CDR3 nucleotide sequence: TGTGCCAGCAGCGTGGGGTCTACGGGAGGGAGTTACGAGCAGTACTTC. This encodes CASSVGSTGGSYEQYF.

J is TRBJ2-1 and V is TRBV14; D not certain. Germline-derived CDR1 and CDR2 are SGHDN and FVKESK. V was clipped by 0 bases and J by 0 bases, with 9 bases between them. This CDR3 is 16 amino acids long. Here the CDR3 reads CASSQDWRYSYNEQFF. CDR3 nucleotides: TGTGCCAGCAGCCAAGATTGGCGGTACTCCTACAATGAGCAGTTCTTC.

The chain has TRBV7-9 and TRBJ2-1, with D perhaps TRBD2 (6 bases). The length of the CDR3 is 15 residues. Between the trimmed V and J ends, which lost 3 bases and 9 bases, there was a span of 18 bases. Germline loops: CDR1 SEHNR, CDR2 FQNEAQ (reference sequence). The CDR3 loop reads CASSFFREGSGEQFF. The CDR3 nucleotides read TGTGCCAGCAGCTTTTTCAGGGAAGGTAGCGGTGAGCAGTTCTTC.

This clone came up a few times. The rearrangement links TRBV10-3 to TRBJ2-7; tentatively, D is TRBD1 (6 bases). Trimming shortened V by 6 bases and J by 0 bases, and 15 bases separated the two germline ends. Germline-derived CDR1 and CDR2 are ENHRY and SYGVKD. The CDR3 is 15 residues long. The CDR3 reads CAISPERGSSYEQYF. The CDR3 DNA follows: TGTGCCATCAGCCCTGAGAGGGGGAGCTCCTACGAGCAGTACTTC.

A single count supports this clone. J is TRBJ2-7 and V is TRBV7-9; 7 bases fit TRBD1. Germline CDR1 reads SEHNR; CDR2 reads FQNEAQ (reference sequence). Trimming took 8 bases from V and 2 from J; bases not matched to a gene: 9. The CDR3 is 14 residues long. The CDR3: CASQDRQGPYEQYF. The CDR3 DNA reads as TGTGCCAGCCAGGACAGACAGGGACCCTACGAGCAGTACTTC.

The chain carries TRBV7-9 and TRBJ1-6; 11 bases are a match to TRBD1. The junction had 6 bases not matched to a gene; V was cut back by 2 bases and J by 9 bases. Germline CDR1 is SEHNR and CDR2 is FQNEAQ (reference sequence). The CDR3 is 16 amino acids. The CDR3 DNA follows: TGTGCCAGCAGCTTATGGTCCGGGACAGGGGGTTCACCCCTCCACTTT. Translating gives CASSLWSGTGGSPLHF.

The chain couples TRBV19 to TRBJ1-2, with 10 nucleotides matching TRBD1. V lost 3 bases to trimming and J lost 4 bases; unmatched junction nucleotides: 11. CDR1 and CDR2 from the germline V gene are LNHDA and SQIVND (reference sequence). The CDR3 is 17 amino acids. CDR3 coding DNA: TGTGCCAGTAGTATTTGGACAGGGGGATCAGGAGGCTATGGCTACACCTTC. This sequence encodes CASSIWTGGSGGYGYTF.